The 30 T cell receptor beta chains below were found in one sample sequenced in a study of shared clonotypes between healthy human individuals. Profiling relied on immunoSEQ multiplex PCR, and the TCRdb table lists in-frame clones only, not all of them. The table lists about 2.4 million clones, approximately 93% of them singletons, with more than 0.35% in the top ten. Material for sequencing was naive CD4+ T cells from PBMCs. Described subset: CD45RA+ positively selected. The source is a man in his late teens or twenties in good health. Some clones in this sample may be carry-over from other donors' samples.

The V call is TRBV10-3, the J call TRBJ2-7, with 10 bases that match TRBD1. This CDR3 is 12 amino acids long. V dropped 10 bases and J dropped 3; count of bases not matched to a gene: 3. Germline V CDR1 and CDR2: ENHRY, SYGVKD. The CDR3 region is CATRTGGYEQYF. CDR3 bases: TGTGCCACCCGGACAGGGGGCTACGAGCAGTACTTC.

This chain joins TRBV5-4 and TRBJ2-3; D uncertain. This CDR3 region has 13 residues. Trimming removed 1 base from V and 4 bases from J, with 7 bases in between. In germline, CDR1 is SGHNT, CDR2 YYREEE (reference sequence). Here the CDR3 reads CASSLYGADTQYF. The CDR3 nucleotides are TGTGCCAGCAGCTTGTATGGCGCAGATACGCAGTATTTT.

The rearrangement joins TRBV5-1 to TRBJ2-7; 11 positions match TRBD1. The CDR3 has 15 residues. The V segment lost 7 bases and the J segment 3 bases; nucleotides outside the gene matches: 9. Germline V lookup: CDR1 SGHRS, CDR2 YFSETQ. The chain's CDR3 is CASRYAGTGGYEQYF. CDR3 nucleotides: TGCGCCAGCCGTTACGCCGGGACAGGGGGCTACGAGCAGTACTTC.

CDR3 loop: CASSWRGTSGNEKLFF. The CDR3 DNA reads as TGTGCCAGCAGCTGGCGAGGGACAAGTGGTAATGAAAAACTGTTTTTT. This chain joins TRBV7-8 and TRBJ1-4; perhaps TRBD1 as D (6 bases). The V end was cut by 4 bases, the J end by 4 bases, with 16 bases between. Germline CDR1 and CDR2: SGHVS and FQNEAQ. The CDR3 spans 16 residues.

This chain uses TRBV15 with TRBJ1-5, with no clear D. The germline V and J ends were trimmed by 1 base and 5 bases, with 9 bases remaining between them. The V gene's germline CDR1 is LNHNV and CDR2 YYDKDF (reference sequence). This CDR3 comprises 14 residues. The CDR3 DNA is TGTGCCACCAGCAGAGTTAGGCGCGATCAGCCCCAGCATTTT. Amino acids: CATSRVRRDQPQHF.

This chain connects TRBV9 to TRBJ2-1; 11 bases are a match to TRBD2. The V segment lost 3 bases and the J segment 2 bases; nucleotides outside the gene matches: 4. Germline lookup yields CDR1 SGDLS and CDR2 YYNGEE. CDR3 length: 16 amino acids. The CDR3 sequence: CASSEGGLAAYNEQFF. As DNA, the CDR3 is TGTGCCAGCAGCGAGGGGGGACTAGCGGCCTACAATGAGCAGTTCTTC. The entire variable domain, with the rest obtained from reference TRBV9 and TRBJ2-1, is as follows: DSGVTQTPKHLITATGQRVTLRCSPRSGDLSVYWYQQSLDQGLQFLIQYYNGEERAKGNILERFSAQQFPDLHSELNLSSLELGDSALYFCASSEGGLAAYNEQFFGPGTRLTVL.

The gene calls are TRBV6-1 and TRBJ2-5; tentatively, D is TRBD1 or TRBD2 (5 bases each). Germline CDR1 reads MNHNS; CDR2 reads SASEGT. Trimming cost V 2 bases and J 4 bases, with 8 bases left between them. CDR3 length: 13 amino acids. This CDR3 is CASSESGGETQYF. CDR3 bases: TGTGCCAGCAGTGAATCTGGGGGAGAGACCCAGTACTTC.

The CDR3 loop reads CASSPAGPRDEQFF. The CDR3, as DNA: TGTGCCAGCAGCCCTGCGGGGCCGCGGGATGAGCAGTTCTTC. V usage is TRBV27 and J usage is TRBJ2-1; D perhaps matches TRBD2 (6 bases). The germline V gene encodes CDR1 MNHEY and CDR2 SMNVEV (reference sequence). The CDR3 sequence is 14 residues long. V lost 6 bases, J lost 8 bases, and 17 bases lay in between.

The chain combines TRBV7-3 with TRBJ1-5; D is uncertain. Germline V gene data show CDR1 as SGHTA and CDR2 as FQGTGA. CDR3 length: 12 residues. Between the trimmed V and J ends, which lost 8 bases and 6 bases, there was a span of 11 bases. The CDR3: CASPPVGQPQHF. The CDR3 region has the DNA TGTGCCAGCCCCCCCGTTGGTCAGCCCCAGCATTTT.

The CDR3 region is CAISEGLSYEQYF. The CDR3 DNA reads TGTGCCATCAGCGAGGGACTTTCCTACGAGCAGTACTTC. The chain recombines TRBV10-3 with TRBJ2-7, with a tentative D call TRBD2 (6 bases). The V and J ends lost 6 bases and 1 base respectively, with 10 bases between them. CDR3 size: 13 residues. The germline V gene encodes CDR1 ENHRY and CDR2 SYGVKD.

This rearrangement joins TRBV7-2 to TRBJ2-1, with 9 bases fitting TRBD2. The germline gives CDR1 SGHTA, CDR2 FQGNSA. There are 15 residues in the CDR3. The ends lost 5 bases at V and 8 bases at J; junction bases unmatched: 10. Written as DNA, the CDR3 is TGTGCCAGCAGCCCAGAAGCGGGAGGATGGGATGAGCAGTTCTTC. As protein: CASSPEAGGWDEQFF.

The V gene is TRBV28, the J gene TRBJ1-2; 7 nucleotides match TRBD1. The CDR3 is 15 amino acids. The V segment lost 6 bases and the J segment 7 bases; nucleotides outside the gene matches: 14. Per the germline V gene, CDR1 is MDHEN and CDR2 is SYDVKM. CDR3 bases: TGTGCCAGCAGCTCCCCGACAGGGTTTGCGAGTGGCTACACCTTC. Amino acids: CASSSPTGFASGYTF.

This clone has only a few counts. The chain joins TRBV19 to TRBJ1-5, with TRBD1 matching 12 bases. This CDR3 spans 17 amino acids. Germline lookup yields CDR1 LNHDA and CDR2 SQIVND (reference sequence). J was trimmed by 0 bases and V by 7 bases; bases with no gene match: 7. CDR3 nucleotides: TGTGCCAGTACACCCGGGACAGGGGGCAGTAGCAATCAGCCCCAGCATTTT. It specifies CASTPGTGGSSNQPQHF. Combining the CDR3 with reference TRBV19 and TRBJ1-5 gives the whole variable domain DGGITQSPKYLFRKEGQNVTLSCEQNLNHDAMYWYRQDPGQGLRLIYYSQIVNDFQKGDIAEGYSVSREKKESFPLTVTSAQKNPTAFYLCASTPGTGGSSNQPQHFGDGTRLSIL.

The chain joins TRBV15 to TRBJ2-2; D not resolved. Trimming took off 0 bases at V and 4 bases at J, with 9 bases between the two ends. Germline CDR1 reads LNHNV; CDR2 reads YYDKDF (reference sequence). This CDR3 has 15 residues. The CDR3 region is CATSRDVAVTGELFF. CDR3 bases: TGTGCCACCAGCAGAGATGTTGCGGTCACCGGGGAGCTGTTTTTT.

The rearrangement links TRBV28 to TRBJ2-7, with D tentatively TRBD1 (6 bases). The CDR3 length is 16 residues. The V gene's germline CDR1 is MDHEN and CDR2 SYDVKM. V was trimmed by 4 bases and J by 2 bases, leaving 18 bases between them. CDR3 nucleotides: TGTGCCAGCAGTTCAGTTGGACAGAATATCCCCTACGAGCAGTACTTC. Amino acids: CASSSVGQNIPYEQYF. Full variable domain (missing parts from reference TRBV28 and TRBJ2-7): DVKVTQSSRYLVKRTGEKVFLECVQDMDHENMFWYRQDPGLGLRLIYFSYDVKMKEKGDIPEGYSVSREKKERFSLILESASTNQTSMYLCASSSVGQNIPYEQYFGPGTRLTVT.

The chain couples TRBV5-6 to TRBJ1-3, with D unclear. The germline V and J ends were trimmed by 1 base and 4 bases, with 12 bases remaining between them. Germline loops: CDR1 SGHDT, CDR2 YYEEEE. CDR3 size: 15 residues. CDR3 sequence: CASSLRSVDGNTIYF. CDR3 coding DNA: TGTGCCAGCAGCTTGAGATCGGTGGACGGAAACACCATATATTTT.

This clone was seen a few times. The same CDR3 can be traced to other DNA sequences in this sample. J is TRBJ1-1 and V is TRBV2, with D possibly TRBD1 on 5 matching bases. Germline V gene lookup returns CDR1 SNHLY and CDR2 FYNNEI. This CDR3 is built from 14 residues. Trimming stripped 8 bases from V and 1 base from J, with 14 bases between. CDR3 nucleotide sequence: TGTGCCAGCTCATTTGAGGGGCGGAACACTGAAGCTTTCTTT. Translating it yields CASSFEGRNTEAFF.

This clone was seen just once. Here the CDR3 DNA reads TGTGCCAGCAGCCTTACAGGTTTTACTGGGCAGTACTTC. Translated: CASSLTGFTGQYF. This rearrangement joins TRBV11-2 to TRBJ2-5; TRBD1 might be the D (5 bases). V was trimmed by 5 bases and J by 11 bases, leaving 18 bases between them. The germline V gene encodes CDR1 SGHAT and CDR2 FQNNGV. The CDR3 is made up of 13 amino acids. Variable domain in full (rest from reference TRBV11-2 and TRBJ2-5): EAGVAQSPRYKIIEKRQSVAFWCNPISGHATLYWYQQILGQGPKLLIQFQNNGVVDDSQLPKDRFSAERLKGVDSTLKIQPAKLEDSAVYLCASSLTGFTGQYFGPGTRLLVL.

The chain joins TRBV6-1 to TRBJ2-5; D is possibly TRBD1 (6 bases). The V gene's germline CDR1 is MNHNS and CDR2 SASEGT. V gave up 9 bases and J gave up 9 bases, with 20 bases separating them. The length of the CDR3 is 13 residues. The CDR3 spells CASQGTSPAAQYF. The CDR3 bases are TGTGCCAGTCAGGGGACGTCGCCGGCGGCCCAGTACTTC.

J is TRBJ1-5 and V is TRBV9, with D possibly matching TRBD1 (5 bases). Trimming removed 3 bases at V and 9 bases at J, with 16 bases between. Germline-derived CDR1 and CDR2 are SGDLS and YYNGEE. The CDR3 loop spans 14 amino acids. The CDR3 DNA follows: TGTGCCAGCAGCGAAGACGGGACTTTGGGGCCCCAGCATTTT. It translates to CASSEDGTLGPQHF.

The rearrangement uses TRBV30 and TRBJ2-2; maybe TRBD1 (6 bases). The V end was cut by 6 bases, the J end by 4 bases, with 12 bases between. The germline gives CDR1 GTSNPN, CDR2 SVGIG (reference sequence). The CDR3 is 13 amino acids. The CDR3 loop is CACMDRLTGELFF. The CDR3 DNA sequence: TGTGCCTGTATGGACAGACTCACCGGGGAGCTGTTTTTT.

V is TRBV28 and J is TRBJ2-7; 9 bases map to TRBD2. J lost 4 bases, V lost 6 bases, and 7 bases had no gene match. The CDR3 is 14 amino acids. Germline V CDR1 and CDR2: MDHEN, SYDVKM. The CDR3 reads CASRLGLAEYEQYF. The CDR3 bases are TGTGCCAGCAGACTGGGACTAGCAGAATACGAGCAGTACTTC.

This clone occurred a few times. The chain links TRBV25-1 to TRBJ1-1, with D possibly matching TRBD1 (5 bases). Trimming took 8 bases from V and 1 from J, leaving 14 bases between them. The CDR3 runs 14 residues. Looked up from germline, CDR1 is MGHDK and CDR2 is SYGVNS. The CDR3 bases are TGTGCCAGCCGAAGAGGACAACCGAACACTGAAGCTTTCTTT. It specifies CASRRGQPNTEAFF. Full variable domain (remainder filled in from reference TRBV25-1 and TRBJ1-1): EADIYQTPRYLVIGTGKKITLECSQTMGHDKMYWYQQDPGMELHLIHYSYGVNSTEKGDLSSESTVSRIRTEHFPLTLESARPSHTSQYLCASRRGQPNTEAFFGQGTRLTVV.

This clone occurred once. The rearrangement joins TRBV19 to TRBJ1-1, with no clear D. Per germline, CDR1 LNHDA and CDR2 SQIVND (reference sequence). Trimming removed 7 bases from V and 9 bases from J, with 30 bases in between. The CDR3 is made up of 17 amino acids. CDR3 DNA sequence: TGTGCCAGTAAATCATCGCGGCAGGTGGGCCATCTCCCTAAAGCTTTCTTT. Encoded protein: CASKSSRQVGHLPKAFF.

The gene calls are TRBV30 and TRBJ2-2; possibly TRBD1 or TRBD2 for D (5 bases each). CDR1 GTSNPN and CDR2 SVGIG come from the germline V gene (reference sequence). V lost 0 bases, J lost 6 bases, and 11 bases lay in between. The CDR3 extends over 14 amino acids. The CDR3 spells CAWSVSLGAGELFF. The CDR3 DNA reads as TGTGCCTGGAGTGTATCCCTGGGGGCCGGGGAGCTGTTTTTT. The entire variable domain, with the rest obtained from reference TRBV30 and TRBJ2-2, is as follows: SQTIHQWPATLVQPVGSPLSLECTVEGTSNPNLYWYRQAAGRGLQLLFYSVGIGQISSEVPQNLSASRPQDRQFILSSKKLLLSDSGFYLCAWSVSLGAGELFFGEGSRLTVL.

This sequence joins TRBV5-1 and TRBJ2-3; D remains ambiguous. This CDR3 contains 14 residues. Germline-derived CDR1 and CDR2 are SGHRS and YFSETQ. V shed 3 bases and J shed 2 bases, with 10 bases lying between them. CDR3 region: CASSWNYDTDTQYF. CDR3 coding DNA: TGCGCCAGCAGCTGGAATTACGACACAGATACGCAGTATTTT. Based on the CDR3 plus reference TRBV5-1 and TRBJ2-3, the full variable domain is KAGVTQTPRYLIKTRGQQVTLSCSPISGHRSVSWYQQTPGQGLQFLFEYFSETQRNKGNFPGRFSGRQFSNSRSEMNVSTLELGDSALYLCASSWNYDTDTQYFGPGTRLTVL.

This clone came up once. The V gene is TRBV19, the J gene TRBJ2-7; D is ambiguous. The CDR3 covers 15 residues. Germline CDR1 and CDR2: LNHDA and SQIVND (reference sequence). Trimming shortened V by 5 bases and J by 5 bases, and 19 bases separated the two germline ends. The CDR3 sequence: CASSPRATGPDEQYF. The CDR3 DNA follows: TGTGCCAGTAGTCCACGAGCTACTGGACCCGACGAGCAGTACTTC.

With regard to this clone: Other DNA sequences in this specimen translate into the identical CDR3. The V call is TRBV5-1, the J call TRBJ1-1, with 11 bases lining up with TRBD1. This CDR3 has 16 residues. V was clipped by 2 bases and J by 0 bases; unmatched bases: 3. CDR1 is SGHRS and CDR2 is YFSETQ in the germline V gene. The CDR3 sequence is CASSFGTGGMNTEAFF. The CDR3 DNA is TGCGCCAGCAGCTTTGGGACAGGGGGAATGAACACTGAAGCTTTCTTT.

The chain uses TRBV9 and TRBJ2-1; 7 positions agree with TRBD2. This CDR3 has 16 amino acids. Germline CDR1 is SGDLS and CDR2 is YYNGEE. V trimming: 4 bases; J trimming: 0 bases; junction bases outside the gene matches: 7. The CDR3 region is CASSTSSGSSYNEQFF. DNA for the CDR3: TGTGCCAGCAGCACCTCTAGCGGTTCCTCCTACAATGAGCAGTTCTTC.

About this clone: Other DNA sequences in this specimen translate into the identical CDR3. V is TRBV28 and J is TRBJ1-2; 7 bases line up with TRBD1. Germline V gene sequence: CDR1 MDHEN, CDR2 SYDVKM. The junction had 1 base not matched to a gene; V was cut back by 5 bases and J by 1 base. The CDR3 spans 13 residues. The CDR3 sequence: CASSRQGNYGYTF. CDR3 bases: TGTGCCAGCAGTCGACAGGGTAACTATGGCTACACCTTC.